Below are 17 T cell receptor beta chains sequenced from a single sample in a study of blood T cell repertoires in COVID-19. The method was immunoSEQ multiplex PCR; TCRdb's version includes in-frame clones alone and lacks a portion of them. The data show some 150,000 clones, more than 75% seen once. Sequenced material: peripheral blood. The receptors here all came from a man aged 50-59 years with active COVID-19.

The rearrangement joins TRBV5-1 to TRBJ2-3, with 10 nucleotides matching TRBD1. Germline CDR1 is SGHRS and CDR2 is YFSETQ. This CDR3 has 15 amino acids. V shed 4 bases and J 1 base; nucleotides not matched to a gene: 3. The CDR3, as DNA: TGCGCCAGCAGCCACGGACAGGGGGGCACAGATACGCAGTATTTT. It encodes CASSHGQGGTDTQYF.

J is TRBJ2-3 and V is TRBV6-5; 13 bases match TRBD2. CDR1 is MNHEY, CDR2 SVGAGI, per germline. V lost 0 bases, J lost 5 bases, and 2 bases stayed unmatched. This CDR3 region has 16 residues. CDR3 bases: TGTGCCAGCAGTTACTCGACTAGCGGGGGGCAAGATACGCAGTATTTT. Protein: CASSYSTSGGQDTQYF.

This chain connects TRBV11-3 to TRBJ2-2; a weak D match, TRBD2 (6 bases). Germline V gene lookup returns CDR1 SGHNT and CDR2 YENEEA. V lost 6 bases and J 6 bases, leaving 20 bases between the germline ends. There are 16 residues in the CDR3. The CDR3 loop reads CASSPLIGGVPGELFF. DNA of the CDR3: TGTGCCAGCAGTCCCCTCATAGGAGGGGTACCCGGGGAGCTGTTTTTT.

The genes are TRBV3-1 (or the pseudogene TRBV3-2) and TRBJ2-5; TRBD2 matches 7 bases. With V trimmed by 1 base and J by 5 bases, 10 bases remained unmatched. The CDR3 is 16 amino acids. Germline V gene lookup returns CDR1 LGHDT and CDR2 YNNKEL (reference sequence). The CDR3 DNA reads TGTGCCAGCAGCCAAGTGGGGGGAACGGGAGGTGAGACCCAGTACTTC. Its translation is CASSQVGGTGGETQYF.

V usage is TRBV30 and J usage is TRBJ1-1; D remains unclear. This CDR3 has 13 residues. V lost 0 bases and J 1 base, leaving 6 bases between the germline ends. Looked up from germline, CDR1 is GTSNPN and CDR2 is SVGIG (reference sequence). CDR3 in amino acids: CAWSVRENTEAFF. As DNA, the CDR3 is TGTGCCTGGAGTGTGCGAGAGAACACTGAAGCTTTCTTT.

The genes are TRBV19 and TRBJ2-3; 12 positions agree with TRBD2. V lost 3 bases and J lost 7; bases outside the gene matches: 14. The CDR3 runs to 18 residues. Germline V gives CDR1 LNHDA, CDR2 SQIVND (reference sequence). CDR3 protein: CASSMPRSLAGGPNTQYF. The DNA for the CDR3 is TGTGCCAGTAGTATGCCCCGATCTCTAGCGGGGGGGCCGAATACGCAGTATTTT.

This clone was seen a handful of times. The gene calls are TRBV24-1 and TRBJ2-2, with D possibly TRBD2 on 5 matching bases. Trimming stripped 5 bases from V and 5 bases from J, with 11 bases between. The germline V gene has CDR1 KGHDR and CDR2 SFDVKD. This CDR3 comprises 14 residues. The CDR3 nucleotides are TGTGCCACCAGTGCCGGGGTGCAAACCGGGGAGCTGTTTTTT. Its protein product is CATSAGVQTGELFF.

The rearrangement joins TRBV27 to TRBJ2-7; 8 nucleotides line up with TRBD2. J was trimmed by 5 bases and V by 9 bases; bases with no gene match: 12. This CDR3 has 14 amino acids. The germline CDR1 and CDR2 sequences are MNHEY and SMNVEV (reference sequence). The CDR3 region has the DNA TGTGCCAGTTCAATTAGCGGGACGGACAACGAGCAGTACTTC. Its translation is CASSISGTDNEQYF.

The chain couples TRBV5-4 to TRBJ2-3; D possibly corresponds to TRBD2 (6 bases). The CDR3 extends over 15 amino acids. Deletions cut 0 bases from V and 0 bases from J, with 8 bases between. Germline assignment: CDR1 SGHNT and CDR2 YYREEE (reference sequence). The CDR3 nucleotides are TGTGCCAGCAGCTTGGGCGGGGTTAGCACAGATACGCAGTATTTT. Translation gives CASSLGGVSTDTQYF.

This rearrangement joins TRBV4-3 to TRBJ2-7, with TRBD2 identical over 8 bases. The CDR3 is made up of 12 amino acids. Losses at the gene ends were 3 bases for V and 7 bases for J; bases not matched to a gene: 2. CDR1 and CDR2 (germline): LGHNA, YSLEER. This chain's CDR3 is CASSHPGGEQYF. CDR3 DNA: TGCGCCAGCAGCCACCCGGGGGGGGAGCAGTACTTC.

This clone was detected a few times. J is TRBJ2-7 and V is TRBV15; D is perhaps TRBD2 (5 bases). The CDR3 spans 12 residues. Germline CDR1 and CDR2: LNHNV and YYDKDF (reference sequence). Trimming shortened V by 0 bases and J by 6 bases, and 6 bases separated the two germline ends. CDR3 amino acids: CATSRDGIEQYF. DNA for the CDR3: TGTGCCACCAGCAGAGACGGGATCGAGCAGTACTTC.

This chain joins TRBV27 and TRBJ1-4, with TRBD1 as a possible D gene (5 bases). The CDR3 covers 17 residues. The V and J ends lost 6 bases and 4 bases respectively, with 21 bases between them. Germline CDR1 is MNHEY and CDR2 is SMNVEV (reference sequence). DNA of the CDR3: TGTGCCAGCAGCTCTTACCAGGGCGGCGCCTTTAATGAAAAACTGTTTTTT. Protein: CASSSYQGGAFNEKLFF.

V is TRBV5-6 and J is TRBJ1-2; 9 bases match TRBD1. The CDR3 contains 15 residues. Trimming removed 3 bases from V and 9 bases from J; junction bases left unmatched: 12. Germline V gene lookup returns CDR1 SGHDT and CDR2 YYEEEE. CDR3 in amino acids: CASSSPGQGRESYTF. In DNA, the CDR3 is TGTGCCAGCAGCTCCCCGGGACAGGGAAGGGAAAGCTACACCTTC.

The CDR3 region has the DNA TGTGCCAGCAGCCCGGGACAGGGGAATGATCAGCCCCAGCATTTT. Its translation is CASSPGQGNDQPQHF. The chain couples TRBV5-8 to TRBJ1-5; 10 bases are shared with TRBD1. Germline CDR1 SGHTS, CDR2 YDEGEE. J was trimmed by 5 bases and V by 4 bases; bases with no gene match: 6. The CDR3 is 15 residues long.

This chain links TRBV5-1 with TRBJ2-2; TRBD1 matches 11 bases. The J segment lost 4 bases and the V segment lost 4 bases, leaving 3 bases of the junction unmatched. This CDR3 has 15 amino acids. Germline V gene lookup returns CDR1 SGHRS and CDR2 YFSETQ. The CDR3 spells CASSPGTGGTGELFF. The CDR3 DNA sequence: TGCGCCAGCAGCCCCGGGACAGGGGGCACCGGGGAGCTGTTTTTT.

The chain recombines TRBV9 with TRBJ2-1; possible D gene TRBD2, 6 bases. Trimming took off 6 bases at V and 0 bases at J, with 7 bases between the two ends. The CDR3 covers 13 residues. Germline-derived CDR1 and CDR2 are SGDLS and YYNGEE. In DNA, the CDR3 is TGTGCCAGCACGGGGGACTCCTACAATGAGCAGTTCTTC. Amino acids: CASTGDSYNEQFF.

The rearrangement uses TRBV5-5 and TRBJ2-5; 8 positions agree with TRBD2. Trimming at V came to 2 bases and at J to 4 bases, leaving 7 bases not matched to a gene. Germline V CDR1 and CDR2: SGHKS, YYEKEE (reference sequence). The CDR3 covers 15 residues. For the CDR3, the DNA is TGTGCCAGCAGCTTACGGGAGGGGTGGGGAGAGACCCAGTACTTC. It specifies CASSLREGWGETQYF.